This TCR beta chain was observed in a study of shared clonotypes between healthy human individuals. Study findings and constraints: Limitation of the genetic and exposure-history diversity represented came from the few donors.

This clone has a single count. The antigen remains undetermined. Across several immunoSEQ plates, the genomic DNA of each subset was split evenly. Assay used: immunoSEQ multiplex PCR; TCRdb lists only in-frame clones, some missing. The sample contains millions of clones, around 90% of which appear only once. There are 19 residues in the CDR3. The trim removed 5 bases at V and 1 base at J, leaving 11 bases unmatched. CDR1 and CDR2 (germline): SGHNT, YYREEE (reference sequence). Within Nashville, Tennessee resided all donors, each a Caucasian adult. This chain joins TRBV5-4 and TRBJ2-3; 15 nucleotides line up with TRBD2. Sequencing was done on a sample of naive CD4+ T cells sorted from blood. The subset here: CD45RA+ positively selected. This TCR came from a young man in good health. The CDR3 sequence is CASRVSGTSGRTGTDTQYF. Written as DNA, the CDR3 is TGTGCCAGCAGGGTTTCCGGGACTAGCGGGAGGACGGGCACAGATACGCAGTATTTT.